This T cell receptor beta chain was documented in a study of shared clonotypes between healthy human individuals (dated by TCRdb to the early 2020s). Looking at the study overall: The cohort comprised a couple of women and a few men aged 18 to 49 years. Each donor's leukapheresis produced roughly between about 0.8 and 8.9 billion PBMCs. Different laboratories and diverse techniques were used to prepare libraries and sequence TCR repertoires, to increase sequencing depth and limit assay-specific biases. To estimate repertoire size and how much clonotypes are shared between individuals, the study performed deep sequencing of blood TCR repertoires from about five healthy adults. Per donor, three plates each were used for CD4 naive and CD4 memory, two for CD8 naive, and one for CD8 memory. Study-wide conclusions, independent of this receptor: Naive subsets generally had larger estimated clonotype richness than memory subsets. Incomplete sequencing was indicated by rarefaction of sorted-subset datasets, despite the large sequencing depth. Because the study included only a small number of donors, the genetic and exposure-history diversity represented was limited. Pairwise subsampling led to the expectation that sequencing depth would affect the degree of clonotype sharing among donors. Across a handful of donors, roughly 5% of naive CD4, approximately 3.6% of naive CD8, around 2.5% of memory CD4, and 0.4% to 0.45% of memory CD8 clonotypes were shared. Higher generation probabilities were observed for clonotypes shared by all four sorted-subset donors than for non-shared clonotypes. Sampling was limited to blood, and TCR repertoires in tissue likely differ from TCR repertoires in blood.

Including the terminal cysteine and phenylalanine, the CDR3 comprises 14 residues. The kept DNA is CDR3 alone, 42 bases in frame from the first base. Trimming costs V 5 bases and J 2 bases, and their ends lie 13 bases apart. CDR1 is given as LNHDA and CDR2 as SQIVND, both from the germline V gene (reference sequence). The donors were healthy, HIV-negative adults who had no recently reported acute infections or vaccinations. Every donor was a Caucasian adult residing in Nashville, Tennessee, USA. CD4+ T cells were enriched through magnetic negative selection, after which naive cells were positively selected on CD45RA and the remaining negative fraction served as the memory subset. After blood collection by leukapheresis, PBMCs were isolated using Ficoll-Histopaque density gradient centrifugation and then cryopreserved in the vapor phase of liquid nitrogen. Purity and quantity of every magnetically sorted T cell population were checked by analytical flow cytometry. From each sorted fraction, genomic DNA was isolated and quantified by UV absorbance on a Nanodrop 2000c.

A word on this clone: This clone's antigen is unknown. Within one base of it there is no much larger clone, and no base qualities were kept.

Using the deep immunoSEQ assay, multiplex PCR amplified TCR CDR3 regions from genomic DNA. Extracted genomic DNA from each cell subset was distributed evenly across all wells of several immunoSEQ 96-well plates, and each plate was treated as a replicate. For sorted subsets, roughly 200 ng of genomic DNA, equivalent to roughly 30,000 T cell genomes, went into each replicate PCR. Purified libraries were quantified with a Qubit 3.0 fluorometer, sized on a Bioanalyzer 2100, and re-quantified with the KAPA Library Quantification kit. Each immunoSEQ 96-well plate was sequenced on its own single-read 150-cycle Illumina NextSeq 550 flow cell. From the authors' description of their analysis: Because the immunoSEQ output held only junctional sequences and lacked quality scores, the filtering could not match the filtering applied to full-length reads. To assign V/J genes and CDR3, sequences were annotated against IMGT germline references using PyIR, a Python wrapper for IgBLAST v1.9. Any read was removed if the V/J assignment was weak (E-value above 1e-6), the CDR3 was missing, or the read contained stop codons, out-of-frame junctions, or ambiguous translated residues. V3J clonotypes were defined as sequences sharing the same inferred V gene, J gene, and CDR3 amino acid sequence. Percentage overlap between repertoires was calculated by dividing the number of shared unique clonotypes by the size of the smaller repertoire. Three approaches were used to assess repertoire richness: RTK rarefaction, the Chao1 estimator, and Recon v2.1 estimates of unobserved clonotypes. Generation probabilities for all TCRbeta clonotypes obtained by the gDNA method from four donors were computed using OLGA. TCRdb mirrors the immuneACCESS table, restricted to in-frame sequences. Some clones are absent from its copies; in checked studies, under half trace to an unresolved V gene, and the reason for the others is unknown. The D gene and trimming were derived from the DNA, and the V and J assignments and clone size from that table. This sample has about 1,500,000 clones in its table, and approximately 97% of those were observed once. Of the sample, 1.2% is held by the ten largest clones.

Material for sequencing was naive CD4+ T cells sorted from blood. The sample's cell subset or site label, decoded: CD45RA+ positively selected. This receptor chain uses TRBV19 and TRBJ2-7, with no D gene named confidently. The sequence came from a man aged 30 to 39 in good health. Here is the DNA: TGTGCCAGTAGTGATCTACTTCGTCCCTACGAGCAGTACTTC. Translated, this gives CASSDLLRPYEQYF.